This paragraph covers one T cell receptor beta chain sequence. What it binds is not known. The germline V gene encodes CDR1 MNHEY and CDR2 SMNVEV (reference sequence). This CDR3 has 13 residues. TCRdb reprocessed the 5' RACE reads, keeping one entry per CDR3 protein, no DNA. Its table records some 150,000 distinct CDR3 sequences. This specimen comes from a study of monozygotic twins with inflammatory bowel disease. Notes on the study in general: Resolution of different T cell subtypes was not achieved.

The sequence was obtained from a human donor with ulcerative colitis or Crohn's disease, or a healthy co-twin of an affected twin (not recorded which). The sequenced material came from blood. The chain combines TRBV27 with TRBJ2-7; TCRdb's D call of TRBD2 is untestable without DNA. The CDR3 protein is CASSFRWENEQYF.